This TCR beta chain stems from a study of blood T cell repertoires in COVID-19. TCRdb keeps only in-frame clones here, not all; method: immunoSEQ multiplex PCR. This table has about 290,000 clones, around 90% appearing once. This CDR3 contains 14 residues. Trimming removed 5 bases from V and 5 bases from J, with 15 bases in between. Per the germline V gene, CDR1 is SGHTA and CDR2 is FQGNSA. Sequencing was performed on PBMCs or T cells enriched from blood (not recorded which). This receptor was identified in a woman aged 40 to 50 who had recovered from COVID-19. The J gene is TRBJ1-1, the V gene TRBV7-2, with D tentatively TRBD1 (6 bases). The CDR3 here is CASSHREGRTEAFF. The CDR3 nucleotides read TGTGCCAGCAGCCACAGGGAGGGGAGAACTGAAGCTTTCTTT.